Presented here are 12 T cell receptor beta chains from one specimen sequenced in a study of CD4 T cells in relation to SARS-CoV-2 and coronaviruses. The assay was immunoSEQ multiplex PCR, and TCRdb's table has in-frame clones only and misses some. There are about 38,000 clones in the sample; 70% to 90% occur only once, and roughly a tenth lies in the top ten. The sample comprised memory CD4+ T cells from PBMCs. These receptors all stem from an adult with COVID-19.

The chain employs TRBV12-3 or TRBV12-4 and TRBJ1-2, with a weak D call TRBD1 (5 bases). Trimming took off 6 bases at V and 3 bases at J, with 11 bases between the two ends. The CDR3 spans 13 residues. CDR3 DNA: TGTGCCAGCAGCCCCAGGGTGGACTATGGCTACACCTTC. Translating gives CASSPRVDYGYTF.

The chain combines TRBV28 with TRBJ1-5; D unresolved. V gave up 6 bases and J gave up 0 bases, with 12 bases separating them. CDR3 length: 15 amino acids. Per germline, CDR1 MDHEN and CDR2 SYDVKM. CDR3 residues: CASSKGRYSNQPQHF. CDR3 DNA: TGTGCCAGCAGCAAAGGACGGTATAGCAATCAGCCCCAGCATTTT.

V usage is TRBV5-4 and J usage is TRBJ1-2; 8 bases align to TRBD1. The CDR3 is made up of 15 amino acids. The V and J ends lost 0 bases and 4 bases, in that order; junction bases with no gene match: 5. Germline CDR1 and CDR2: SGHNT and YYREEE (reference sequence). CDR3: CASSLGLTGVYGYTF. The CDR3 DNA sequence: TGTGCCAGCAGCTTGGGGTTGACAGGGGTCTATGGCTACACCTTC.

The chain recombines TRBV6-5 with TRBJ1-3; no firm D call. V gave up 3 bases and J gave up 0 bases, with 6 bases separating them. The CDR3 extends over 14 amino acids. The V gene's germline CDR1 is MNHEY and CDR2 SVGAGI. Here the CDR3 reads CASSYSISGNTIYF. As DNA, the CDR3 is TGTGCCAGCAGTTATTCCATCTCTGGAAACACCATATATTTT.

The genes are TRBV11-1 and TRBJ2-2; D tentatively reads TRBD1 or TRBD2 (5 bases each). CDR1 is SGHAT and CDR2 is FQDESV in the germline V gene (reference sequence). V shed 6 bases and J shed 5 bases, with 16 bases lying between them. CDR3 length: 15 amino acids. The CDR3 nucleotides are TGTGCCAGCAGACCGGGACGGCATAGTACCGGGGAGCTGTTTTTT. Protein sequence: CASRPGRHSTGELFF. Complete variable domain (other parts from reference TRBV11-1 and TRBJ2-2): EAEVAQSPRYKITEKSQAVAFWCDPISGHATLYWYRQILGQGPELLVQFQDESVVDDSQLPKDRFSAERLKGVDSTLKIQPAELGDSAMYLCASRPGRHSTGELFFGEGSRLTVL.

V is TRBV27 and J is TRBJ2-7; D may correspond to TRBD1 or TRBD2 (5 bases each). The CDR3 is made up of 14 amino acids. V was shortened by 3 bases and J by 4 bases, with 13 bases between the two germline ends. CDR1 MNHEY and CDR2 SMNVEV come from the germline V gene (reference sequence). CDR3 sequence: CASSFTGTLYEQYF. Written as DNA, the CDR3 is TGTGCCAGCAGTTTCACCGGGACCCTGTACGAGCAGTACTTC.

The chain couples TRBV6-2 or TRBV6-3 to TRBJ2-2; D remains unclear. CDR3 length: 14 amino acids. The germline gives CDR1 MNHEY, CDR2 SVGEGT. Trimming cost V 0 bases and J 2 bases, with 4 bases left between them. In nucleotides, the CDR3 is TGTGCCAGCAGTTACTCGACAAACACCGGGGAGCTGTTTTTT. Its translation is CASSYSTNTGELFF.

The V call is TRBV27, the J call TRBJ1-4, with 9 positions matching TRBD1. V was clipped by 2 bases and J by 3 bases; unmatched bases: 19. The CDR3 loop spans 21 amino acids. The germline V gene encodes CDR1 MNHEY and CDR2 SMNVEV (reference sequence). The CDR3 spells CASSLRSGIGTGWAPNEKLFF. The CDR3 region has the DNA TGTGCCAGCAGTTTAAGGTCTGGAATCGGGACAGGGTGGGCACCTAATGAAAAACTGTTTTTT.

The V and J genes are TRBV6-2 or TRBV6-3 and TRBJ2-3; D gene ambiguous. The germline V gene encodes CDR1 MNHEY and CDR2 SVGEGT. Deletions cut 5 bases from V and 2 bases from J, with 5 bases between. This CDR3 has 12 amino acids. CDR3 sequence reads: CASSDDTDTQYF. CDR3 bases: TGTGCCAGCAGTGACGACACAGATACGCAGTATTTT.

CDR3 nucleotides: TGTGCCAGCAGTGAAGGACAAGTCAATCAGCCCCAGCATTTT. Its protein is CASSEGQVNQPQHF. The V and J genes are TRBV6-1 and TRBJ1-5; no reliable D call. Trimming left V 1 base short and J 3 bases short, with 7 bases between. CDR1 is MNHNS and CDR2 is SASEGT in the germline V gene. CDR3 size: 14 residues.

This rearrangement joins TRBV28 to TRBJ1-5; 9 positions match TRBD1. The CDR3 runs to 22 residues. The V gene's germline CDR1 is MDHEN and CDR2 SYDVKM. The trim removed 5 bases at V and 0 bases at J, leaving 23 bases unmatched. Written as DNA, the CDR3 is TGTGCCAGCAGTCATGGGGTGGACAGGGGCCGGTCGCGGGGGTATAGCAATCAGCCCCAGCATTTT. Its protein product is CASSHGVDRGRSRGYSNQPQHF.

V gene TRBV19 combines with J gene TRBJ2-7; D might be TRBD2 (6 bases). The germline gives CDR1 LNHDA, CDR2 SQIVND (reference sequence). With 6 bases removed from V and 0 bases from J, the gap between germline ends came to 15 bases. The CDR3 has 15 residues. CDR3 in amino acids: CASSRGTASSYEQYF. The CDR3 DNA sequence: TGTGCCAGTAGCCGGGGGACGGCGAGCTCCTACGAGCAGTACTTC.